These 30 T cell receptor beta chains were all obtained from the same sample, sequenced in a study of CD8+ T cells in alopecia areata. The authors extracted RNA and reverse transcribed it into cDNA as the sequencing template. Assay: immunoSEQ multiplex PCR; the TCRdb copy retains only in-frame clones and omits some. The repertoire holds over 150,000 clones, with roughly 50% as singletons. Sequenced input: CD8+ T cells sorted from blood. Receptors were obtained from a human donor in good health.

This chain joins TRBV30 and TRBJ2-1; D gene ambiguous. The CDR3 covers 14 residues. Trimming left V 2 bases short and J 6 bases short, with 14 bases between. The germline V gene has CDR1 GTSNPN and CDR2 SVGIG (reference sequence). Here the CDR3 DNA reads TGTGCCTGGAGTCAAGGAGTAGGTTCCAATGAGCAGTTCTTC. Translating it yields CAWSQGVGSNEQFF.

The rearrangement links TRBV27 to TRBJ1-2; weak D call: TRBD1 (5 bases). This CDR3 spans 16 amino acids. Looked up from germline, CDR1 is MNHEY and CDR2 is SMNVEV (reference sequence). Trimming left V 5 bases short and J 6 bases short, with 22 bases between. CDR3 sequence reads: CASSPTGGWRLNGYTF. The CDR3 coding sequence is TGTGCCAGCAGTCCCACGGGGGGGTGGAGGTTGAATGGCTACACCTTC.

The V call is TRBV29-1, the J call TRBJ2-1; TRBD2 aligns across 7 bases. V was pared by 2 bases and J by 8 bases, with 6 bases of the junction left unmatched. Germline CDR1 and CDR2: SQVTM and ANQGSEA. The CDR3 extends over 13 amino acids. The CDR3 coding sequence is TGCAGCGTTGAATTGCGGGGGATGGATGAGCAGTTCTTC. It codes for CSVELRGMDEQFF.

The chain has TRBV4-1 and TRBJ1-1; a possible D gene is TRBD1 (6 bases). Germline CDR1 and CDR2: MGHRA and YSYEKL. Trimming shortened V by 3 bases and J by 8 bases, and 16 bases separated the two germline ends. This CDR3 has 14 residues. The chain's CDR3 is CASSHLMGTPEAFF. The CDR3 nucleotides read TGCGCCAGCAGCCACCTCATGGGGACACCCGAAGCTTTCTTT.

This clone has only a few counts. The sample contains more than one DNA sequence encoding this CDR3. The chain carries TRBV13 and TRBJ1-2; D might be TRBD1 (6 bases). This CDR3 spans 13 amino acids. The V gene lost 0 bases and the J gene lost 4 bases, with 6 bases spanning the gap. Germline CDR1 reads PRHDT; CDR2 reads FYEKMQ (reference sequence). The CDR3 here is CASSLGQGYGYTF. CDR3 DNA sequence: TGTGCCAGCAGCTTAGGACAGGGCTATGGCTACACCTTC.

J is TRBJ2-2 and V is TRBV5-1, with no clear D. Germline CDR1 and CDR2: SGHRS and YFSETQ. CDR3 size: 11 residues. Trimming removed 3 bases at V and 8 bases at J, with 5 bases between. The CDR3, as DNA: TGCGCCAGCAGCTACGCGGGGGAGCTGTTTTTT. It encodes CASSYAGELFF.

Of note for this clone: This sample also contains other DNA sequences that code for the same CDR3. This chain links TRBV29-1 with TRBJ2-7; D is possibly TRBD1 (5 bases). Trimming removed 4 bases from V and 0 bases from J, with 7 bases in between. The CDR3 is made up of 12 amino acids. Germline V gene lookup returns CDR1 SQVTM and CDR2 ANQGSEA. The CDR3 region is CSVATGSYEQYF. CDR3 coding DNA: TGCAGCGTTGCTACAGGCTCCTACGAGCAGTACTTC.

This clone came up once. The CDR3 protein is CASSDRDRVQETQYF. The CDR3 DNA sequence: TGTGCCAGCAGCGATAGGGACAGGGTCCAAGAGACCCAGTACTTC. The chain links TRBV7-9 to TRBJ2-5; 9 bases agree with TRBD1. The CDR3 is 15 residues long. The junction had 5 bases not matched to a gene; V was cut back by 5 bases and J by 1 base. From germline, CDR1 is SEHNR and CDR2 FQNEAQ (reference sequence).

The V and J genes are TRBV19 and TRBJ2-3, with D possibly matching TRBD2 (6 bases). V was cut by 4 bases and J by 5 bases, with 22 bases left in between. There are 17 residues in the CDR3. From germline, CDR1 is LNHDA and CDR2 SQIVND (reference sequence). For the CDR3, the DNA is TGTGCCAGTAGTACCGACCTAATTGGCCTGGAGGGAGATACGCAGTATTTT. Translated: CASSTDLIGLEGDTQYF.

This clone occurred a few times. This chain links TRBV28 with TRBJ1-1; tentatively, D is TRBD1 (5 bases). The CDR3 consists of 16 residues. Germline CDR1 reads MDHEN; CDR2 reads SYDVKM. Deletions cut 8 bases from V and 0 bases from J, with 19 bases between. The CDR3 DNA sequence: TGTGCCAGCTGGACCCCTTCGTACAGGATGAACACTGAAGCTTTCTTT. Translating it yields CASWTPSYRMNTEAFF.

The chain is built from TRBV19 and TRBJ1-1; 8 nucleotides agree with TRBD1. The germline gives CDR1 LNHDA, CDR2 SQIVND (reference sequence). This CDR3 spans 13 amino acids. V was clipped by 3 bases and J by 7 bases; unmatched bases: 4. DNA for the CDR3: TGTGCCAGTAGTATCGGACAGGGAGGTGAAGCTTTCTTT. Translation: CASSIGQGGEAFF.

V is TRBV5-4 and J is TRBJ2-7; D is unresolved. The CDR3 contains 15 residues. Germline CDR1 is SGHNT and CDR2 is YYREEE (reference sequence). The germline V and J ends were trimmed by 0 bases and 2 bases, with 12 bases remaining between them. In nucleotides, the CDR3 is TGTGCCAGCAGCTTGGCTGGACGGAACCCCTACGAGCAGTACTTC. Translation: CASSLAGRNPYEQYF.

In its sample, this clone was seen a few times. The chain employs TRBV30 and TRBJ2-3; D unresolved. The V and J ends lost 0 bases and 0 bases respectively, with 7 bases between them. The CDR3 spans 14 residues. Germline V lookup: CDR1 GTSNPN, CDR2 SVGIG (reference sequence). The DNA for the CDR3 is TGTGCCTGGAGTGTACGGAAGAGCACAGATACGCAGTATTTT. Translation: CAWSVRKSTDTQYF.

The chain joins TRBV4-1 to TRBJ2-3; TRBD1 matches 9 bases. Germline CDR1 and CDR2: MGHRA and YSYEKL. The J segment lost 1 base and the V segment lost 4 bases, leaving 6 bases of the junction unmatched. This CDR3 contains 16 residues. The CDR3 nucleotides read TGCGCCAGCAGCCCTCGACAGGGGGGCGGCACAGATACGCAGTATTTT. Amino acids: CASSPRQGGGTDTQYF.

The chain has TRBV7-6 and TRBJ2-1; 9 positions agree with TRBD2. CDR1 is SGHVS, CDR2 FNYEAQ, per germline. The J segment lost 3 bases and the V segment lost 5 bases, leaving 11 bases of the junction unmatched. This CDR3 is built from 17 residues. CDR3 in amino acids: CASSPPLAGVGYNEQFF. CDR3 coding DNA: TGTGCCAGCAGCCCTCCCTTAGCGGGGGTGGGCTACAATGAGCAGTTCTTC.

This rearrangement joins TRBV29-1 to TRBJ1-2; D possibly corresponds to TRBD1 (5 bases). The CDR3 runs 12 residues. The ends were cut back, 5 bases at V and 3 bases at J, with 10 bases in the middle. Germline assignment: CDR1 SQVTM and CDR2 ANQGSEA. The CDR3 reads CSVLDNDYGYTF. As DNA, the CDR3 is TGCAGCGTTCTGGACAATGACTATGGCTACACCTTC. Complete variable domain (other parts from reference TRBV29-1 and TRBJ1-2): SAVISQKPSRDICQRGTSLTIQCQVDSQVTMMFWYRQQPGQSLTLIATANQGSEATYESGFVIDKFPISRPNLTFSTLTVSNMSPEDSSIYLCSVLDNDYGYTFGSGTRLTVV.

The chain recombines TRBV19 with TRBJ1-4; D may be TRBD1 (6 bases). CDR3 length: 13 amino acids. In germline, CDR1 is LNHDA, CDR2 SQIVND (reference sequence). V lost 5 bases, J lost 10 bases, and 14 bases lay in between. The DNA for the CDR3 is TGTGCCAGTAGTTCAGGGGACATCGGAAAACTGTTTTTT. This translates into CASSSGDIGKLFF.

The table lists this clone with a few counts. The V call is TRBV12-5, the J call TRBJ2-7; D uncertain. This CDR3 has 12 amino acids. The V gene's germline CDR1 is LGHNT and CDR2 FRNRAP. Trimming took off 6 bases at V and 3 bases at J, with 9 bases between the two ends. CDR3 residues: CASGLEFYEQYF. The CDR3 bases are TGTGCTAGTGGCCTCGAATTCTACGAGCAGTACTTC.

This clone was detected only once. The chain carries TRBV4-2 and TRBJ2-5; D is unclear. This CDR3 is built from 12 residues. Trimming removed 0 bases from V and 5 bases from J, with 4 bases in between. Per the germline V gene, CDR1 is LGHNA and CDR2 is YNFKEQ. CDR3 amino acids: CASSQDQETQYF. CDR3 coding DNA: TGTGCCAGCAGCCAAGATCAGGAGACCCAGTACTTC.

J is TRBJ1-1 and V is TRBV4-1, with D hard to call. CDR3 length: 14 amino acids. Germline-derived CDR1 and CDR2 are MGHRA and YSYEKL. V was clipped by 4 bases and J by 1 base, with 10 bases between them. Written as DNA, the CDR3 is TGCGCCAGCAGCCCTATCCCTTCGAACACTGAAGCTTTCTTT. Residues: CASSPIPSNTEAFF.

This clone was recorded once. This chain connects TRBV25-1 to TRBJ1-2; D is perhaps TRBD1 (6 bases). The V gene lost 7 bases and the J gene lost 4 bases, with 19 bases spanning the gap. This CDR3 has 15 amino acids. Germline V gene sequence: CDR1 MGHDK, CDR2 SYGVNS. CDR3 sequence: CASTEGEQGPYGYTF. The CDR3 region has the DNA TGTGCCAGCACCGAGGGGGAACAGGGCCCCTATGGCTACACCTTC.

The chain carries TRBV6-1 and TRBJ2-1; D is tentatively TRBD1 or TRBD2 (5 bases each). CDR1 is MNHNS, CDR2 SASEGT, per germline. With 0 bases removed from V and 10 bases from J, the gap between germline ends came to 19 bases. The CDR3 contains 16 residues. The DNA for the CDR3 is TGTGCCAGCAGTGAAGCATACGGGGACGGTGTATTAGAGCAGTTCTTC. Protein: CASSEAYGDGVLEQFF.

V usage is TRBV29-1 and J usage is TRBJ1-5; 9 nucleotides agree with TRBD1. The CDR3 contains 13 residues. Germline V gene sequence: CDR1 SQVTM, CDR2 ANQGSEA. J gave up 2 bases and V 4 bases, and 0 bases lay outside the gene matches. This CDR3 is CSVGTGGNQPQHF. As DNA, the CDR3 is TGCAGCGTTGGGACAGGGGGCAATCAGCCCCAGCATTTT. Variable domain in full (rest from reference TRBV29-1 and TRBJ1-5): SAVISQKPSRDICQRGTSLTIQCQVDSQVTMMFWYRQQPGQSLTLIATANQGSEATYESGFVIDKFPISRPNLTFSTLTVSNMSPEDSSIYLCSVGTGGNQPQHFGDGTRLSIL.

The CDR3, as DNA: TGTGCCAGCGGCCGACTGAATGAGCAGTTCTTC. Its protein is CASGRLNEQFF. V is TRBV7-9 and J is TRBJ2-1, with D hard to call. Trimming shortened V by 8 bases and J by 7 bases, and 9 bases separated the two germline ends. Germline CDR1 is SEHNR and CDR2 is FQNEAQ (reference sequence). CDR3 size: 11 residues.

The chain has TRBV6-5 and TRBJ1-2, with a tentative D call TRBD1 (6 bases). V was pared by 1 base and J by 0 bases, with 12 bases between. The CDR3 loop spans 16 amino acids. From germline, CDR1 is MNHEY and CDR2 SVGAGI. Written as DNA, the CDR3 is TGTGCCAGCAGTTACTTTGGAACAGGGACTAACTATGGCTACACCTTC. Amino acid sequence: CASSYFGTGTNYGYTF.

This chain connects TRBV16 to TRBJ2-5; 7 positions match TRBD1. Gene TRBJ2-7 matches the end of the DNA better, so the J call may be wrong. The CDR3 contains 14 residues. Looked up from germline, CDR1 is KGHSY and CDR2 is FQNENV. The CDR3 DNA reads as TGTGCCAGCAGCCAGTCTGGGACAGATGGCGAGCAGTACTTC. This gives the protein CASSQSGTDGEQYF.

This clone was seen a few times. This sample also contains other DNA sequences that code for the same CDR3. This chain joins TRBV29-1 and TRBJ1-1, with D hard to call. The CDR3 length is 11 residues. Germline V CDR1 and CDR2: SQVTM, ANQGSEA. Between the trimmed V and J ends, which lost 6 bases and 1 base, there was a span of 6 bases. CDR3 DNA sequence: TGCAGCGTGGCGGAGAACACTGAAGCTTTCTTT. This encodes CSVAENTEAFF. Full variable domain (remainder filled in from reference TRBV29-1 and TRBJ1-1): SAVISQKPSRDICQRGTSLTIQCQVDSQVTMMFWYRQQPGQSLTLIATANQGSEATYESGFVIDKFPISRPNLTFSTLTVSNMSPEDSSIYLCSVAENTEAFFGQGTRLTVV.

This clone was seen only a few times. This chain joins TRBV27 and TRBJ1-5; D not resolved. The V end lost 5 bases, the J end lost 3 bases, and 17 bases lay between the germline ends. CDR3 length equals 16 residues. CDR1 MNHEY and CDR2 SMNVEV come from the germline V gene (reference sequence). This chain's CDR3 is CASSPRPYRNNQPQHF. In nucleotides, the CDR3 is TGTGCCAGCAGTCCACGGCCGTACAGAAACAATCAGCCCCAGCATTTT.

About this clone: Other DNA sequences in the sample encode the same CDR3. The V call is TRBV7-9, the J call TRBJ2-7, with D unclear. The CDR3 sequence is 14 residues long. Germline CDR1 is SEHNR and CDR2 is FQNEAQ (reference sequence). V lost 1 base and J lost 1, with 8 bases in between. The CDR3 nucleotides are TGTGCCAGCAGCTTAGGTGGCACGTCCTACGAGCAGTACTTC. It specifies CASSLGGTSYEQYF. Full variable domain (outside the CDR3, taken from reference TRBV7-9 and TRBJ2-7): DTGVSQNPRHKITKRGQNVTFRCDPISEHNRLYWYRQTLGQGPEFLTYFQNEAQLEKSRLLSDRFSAERPKGSFSTLEIQRTEQGDSAMYLCASSLGGTSYEQYFGPGTRLTVT.

The J gene is TRBJ1-5, the V gene TRBV27, with D maybe TRBD1 (5 bases). With 0 bases removed from V and 4 bases from J, the gap between germline ends came to 7 bases. CDR1 and CDR2 (germline): MNHEY, SMNVEV (reference sequence). The CDR3 sequence is 14 residues long. The CDR3 nucleotides are TGTGCCAGCAGTTTATCGGGGGTGAATCAGCCCCAGCATTTT. As protein: CASSLSGVNQPQHF.